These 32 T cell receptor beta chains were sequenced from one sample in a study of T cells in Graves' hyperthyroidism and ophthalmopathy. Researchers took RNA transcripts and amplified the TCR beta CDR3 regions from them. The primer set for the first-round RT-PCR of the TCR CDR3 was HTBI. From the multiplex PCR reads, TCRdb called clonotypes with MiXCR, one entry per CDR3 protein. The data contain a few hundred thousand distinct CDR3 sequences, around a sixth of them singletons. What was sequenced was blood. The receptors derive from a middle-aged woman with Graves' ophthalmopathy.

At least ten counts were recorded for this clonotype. For the CDR3, the DNA is TGTGCCAGCAGTGAGTATGAAGGGGACGAGCAGTACTTC. Its translation is CASSEYEGDEQYF. This rearrangement joins TRBV6-1 to TRBJ2-7, with D perhaps matching TRBD1 (5 bases). The V gene lost 3 bases and the J gene lost 5 bases, with 11 bases spanning the gap. The CDR3 is 13 residues long. The V gene's germline CDR1 is MNHNS and CDR2 SASEGT.

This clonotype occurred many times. CDR3 loop: CASSRRVGQGNSQPQHF. CDR3 in DNA: TGTGCCAGCAGTCGAAGGGTCGGGCAGGGGAACAGTCAGCCCCAGCATTTT. The chain employs TRBV28 and TRBJ1-5; TRBD1 is a possible D gene (6 bases). The CDR3 is 17 residues long. V dropped 5 bases and J dropped 6 bases, with 23 bases sitting between them. The V gene's germline CDR1 is MDHEN and CDR2 SYDVKM. The variable domain in full, completed from reference TRBV28 and TRBJ1-5, reads DVKVTQSSRYLVKRTGEKVFLECVQDMDHENMFWYRQDPGLGLRLIYFSYDVKMKEKGDIPEGYSVSREKKERFSLILESASTNQTSMYLCASSRRVGQGNSQPQHFGDGTRLSIL.

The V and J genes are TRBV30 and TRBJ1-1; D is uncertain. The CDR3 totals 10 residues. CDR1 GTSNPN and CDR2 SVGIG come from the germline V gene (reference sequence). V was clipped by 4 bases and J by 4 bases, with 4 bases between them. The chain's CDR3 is CAWTSTEAFF. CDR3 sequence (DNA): TGTGCCTGGACCTCCACTGAAGCTTTCTTT.

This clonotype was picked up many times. The CDR3 nucleotides are TGCAGTGCGGGCGGACAAGGGATACAGCCCCAGCATTTT. Encoded protein: CSAGGQGIQPQHF. V is TRBV20-1 and J is TRBJ1-5, with D possibly being TRBD1 (5 bases). V gave up 6 bases and J gave up 7 bases, with 16 bases separating them. CDR3 length equals 13 residues. Germline lookup yields CDR1 DFQATT and CDR2 SNEGSKA (reference sequence).

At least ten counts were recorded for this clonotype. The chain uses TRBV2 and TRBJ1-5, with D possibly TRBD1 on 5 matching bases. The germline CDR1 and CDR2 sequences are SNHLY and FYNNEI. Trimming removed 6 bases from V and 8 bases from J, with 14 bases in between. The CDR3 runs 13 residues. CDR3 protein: CASSRDRVEPQHF. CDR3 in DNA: TGTGCCAGCAGCCGGGACCGCGTAGAGCCCCAGCATTTT. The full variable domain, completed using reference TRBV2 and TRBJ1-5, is EPEVTQTPSHQVTQMGQEVILRCVPISNHLYFYWYRQILGQKVEFLVSFYNNEISEKSEIFDDQFSVERPDGSNFTLKIRSTKLEDSAMYFCASSRDRVEPQHFGDGTRLSIL.

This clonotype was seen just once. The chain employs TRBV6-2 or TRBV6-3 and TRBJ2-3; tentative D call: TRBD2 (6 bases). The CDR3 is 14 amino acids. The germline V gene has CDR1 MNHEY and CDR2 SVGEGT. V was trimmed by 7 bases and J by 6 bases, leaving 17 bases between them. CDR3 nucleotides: TGTGCCAGCAATCCCGGACTACGGATGGATACGCAGTATTTT. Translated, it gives CASNPGLRMDTQYF.

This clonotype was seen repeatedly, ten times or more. The CDR3 sequence: CASRDSGPPGTEAFF. CDR3 in DNA: TGTGCCAGCAGAGACTCCGGGCCACCGGGCACTGAAGCTTTCTTT. This rearrangement joins TRBV28 to TRBJ1-1; no clear D gene. Trimming took 6 bases from V and 4 from J, leaving 18 bases between them. Germline V lookup: CDR1 MDHEN, CDR2 SYDVKM. The CDR3 is 15 amino acids.

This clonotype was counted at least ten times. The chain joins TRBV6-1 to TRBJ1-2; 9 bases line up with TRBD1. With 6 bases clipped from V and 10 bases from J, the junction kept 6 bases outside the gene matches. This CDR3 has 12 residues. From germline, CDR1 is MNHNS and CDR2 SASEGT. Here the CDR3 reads CASRTGGRDYTF. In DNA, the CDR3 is TGTGCCAGCAGAACAGGGGGCCGGGACTACACCTTC.

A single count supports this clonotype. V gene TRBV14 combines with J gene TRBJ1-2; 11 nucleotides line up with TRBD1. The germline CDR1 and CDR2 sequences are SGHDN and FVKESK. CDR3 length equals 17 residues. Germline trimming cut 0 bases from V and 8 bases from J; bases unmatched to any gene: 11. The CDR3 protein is CASSQDPGTGGRGGYTF. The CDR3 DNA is TGTGCCAGCAGCCAAGATCCGGGGACAGGGGGAAGAGGGGGCTACACCTTC.

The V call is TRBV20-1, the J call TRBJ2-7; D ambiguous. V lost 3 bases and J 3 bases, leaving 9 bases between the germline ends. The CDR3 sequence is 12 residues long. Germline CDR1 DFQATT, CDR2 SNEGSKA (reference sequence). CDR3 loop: CSARSNFYEQYF. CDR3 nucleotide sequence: TGCAGTGCTAGGTCTAACTTCTACGAGCAGTACTTC.

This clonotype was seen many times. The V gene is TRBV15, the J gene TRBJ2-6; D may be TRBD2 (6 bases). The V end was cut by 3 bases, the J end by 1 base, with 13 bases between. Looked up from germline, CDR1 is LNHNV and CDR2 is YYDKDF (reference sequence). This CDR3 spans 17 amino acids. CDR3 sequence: CATSSLPAGSGANVLTF. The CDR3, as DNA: TGTGCCACCAGCAGTCTGCCTGCGGGGTCTGGGGCCAACGTCCTGACTTTC. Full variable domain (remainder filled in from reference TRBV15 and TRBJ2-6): DAMVIQNPRYQVTQFGKPVTLSCSQTLNHNVMYWYQQKSSQAPKLLFHYYDKDFNNEADTPDNFQSRRPNTSFCFLDIRSPGLGDTAMYLCATSSLPAGSGANVLTFGAGSRLTVL.

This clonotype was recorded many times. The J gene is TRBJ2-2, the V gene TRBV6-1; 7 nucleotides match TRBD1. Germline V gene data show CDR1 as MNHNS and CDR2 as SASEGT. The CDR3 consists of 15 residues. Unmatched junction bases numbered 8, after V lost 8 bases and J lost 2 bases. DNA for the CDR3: TGTGCCAGCCGTGGGACAGTCCAAAACACCGGGGAGCTGTTTTTT. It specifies CASRGTVQNTGELFF.

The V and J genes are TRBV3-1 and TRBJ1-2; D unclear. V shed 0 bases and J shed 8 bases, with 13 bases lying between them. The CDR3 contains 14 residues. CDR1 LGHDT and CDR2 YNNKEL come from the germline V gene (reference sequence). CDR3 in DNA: TGTGCCAGCAGCCAAGAAGCGGGTACTCGAGGCTACACCTTC. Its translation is CASSQEAGTRGYTF.

CDR3 sequence (DNA): TGTGCCAGCAGGACTAGCGGGAGTACAAACGAGCAGTACTTC. It yields the protein CASRTSGSTNEQYF. The gene calls are TRBV2 and TRBJ2-7; 12 bases fit TRBD2. J lost 5 bases, V lost 6 bases, and 5 bases had no gene match. CDR1 and CDR2 from the germline V gene are SNHLY and FYNNEI. The CDR3 extends over 14 amino acids.

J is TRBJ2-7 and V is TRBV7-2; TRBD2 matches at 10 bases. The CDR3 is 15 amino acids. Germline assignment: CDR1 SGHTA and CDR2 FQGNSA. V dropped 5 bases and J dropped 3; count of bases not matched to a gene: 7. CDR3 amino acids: CASSRLAGINYEQYF. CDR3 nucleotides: TGTGCCAGCAGCAGACTAGCGGGTATCAACTACGAGCAGTACTTC.

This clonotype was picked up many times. The CDR3 nucleotides read TGCAGCGCCACAACCCTCTCAAGGAACACTGAAGCTTTCTTT. Its protein product is CSATTLSRNTEAFF. The chain is built from TRBV29-1 and TRBJ1-1, with D unresolved. V gave up 7 bases and J gave up 1 base, with 16 bases separating them. Germline V lookup: CDR1 SQVTM, CDR2 ANQGSEA. CDR3 length equals 14 residues. The whole variable domain, remainder taken from reference TRBV29-1 and TRBJ1-1, is SAVISQKPSRDICQRGTSLTIQCQVDSQVTMMFWYRQQPGQSLTLIATANQGSEATYESGFVIDKFPISRPNLTFSTLTVSNMSPEDSSIYLCSATTLSRNTEAFFGQGTRLTVV.

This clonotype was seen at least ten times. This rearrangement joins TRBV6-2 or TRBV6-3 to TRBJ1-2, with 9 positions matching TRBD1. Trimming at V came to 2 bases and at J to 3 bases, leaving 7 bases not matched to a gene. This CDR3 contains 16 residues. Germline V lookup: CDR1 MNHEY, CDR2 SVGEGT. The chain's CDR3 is CASSYPGQGIDYGYTF. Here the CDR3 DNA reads TGTGCCAGCAGTTACCCGGGACAGGGAATCGACTATGGCTACACCTTC.

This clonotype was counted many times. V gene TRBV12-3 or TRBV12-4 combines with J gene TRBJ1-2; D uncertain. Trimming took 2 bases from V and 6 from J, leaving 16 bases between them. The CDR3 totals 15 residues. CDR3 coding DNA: TGTGCCAGCAGTTTATATAGGTCAGGATCGCATGGCTACACCTTC. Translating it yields CASSLYRSGSHGYTF.

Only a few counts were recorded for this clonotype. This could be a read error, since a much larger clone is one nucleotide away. The CDR3 coding sequence is TGTGCCAGCAGCTTTTCCAGGGGCTCCTACGAGCAGCACTTC. Translated: CASSFSRGSYEQHF. The chain uses TRBV7-2 and TRBJ2-7; tentative D call: TRBD1 (6 bases). The CDR3 totals 14 residues. Germline V gene lookup returns CDR1 SGHTA and CDR2 FQGNSA. Full variable domain (rest looked up from reference TRBV7-2 and TRBJ2-7): GAGVSQSPSNKVTEKGKDVELRCDPISGHTALYWYRQSLGQGLEFLIYFQGNSAPDKSGLPSDRFSAERTGGSVSTLTIQRTQQEDSAVYLCASSFSRGSYEQHFGPGTRLTVT.

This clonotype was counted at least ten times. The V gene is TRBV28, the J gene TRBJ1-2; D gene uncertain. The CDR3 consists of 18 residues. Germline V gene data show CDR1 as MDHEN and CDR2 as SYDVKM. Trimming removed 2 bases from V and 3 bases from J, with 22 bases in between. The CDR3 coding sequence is TGTGCCAGCAGTTTACGGAAAATGTATGGGGATTCCGACTATGGCTACACCTTC. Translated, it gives CASSLRKMYGDSDYGYTF.

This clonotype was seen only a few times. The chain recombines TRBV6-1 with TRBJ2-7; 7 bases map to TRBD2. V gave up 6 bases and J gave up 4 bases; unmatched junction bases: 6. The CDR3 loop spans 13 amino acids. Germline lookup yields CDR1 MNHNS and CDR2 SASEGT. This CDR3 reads CASRRLATYEQYF. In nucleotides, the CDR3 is TGTGCCAGCAGGAGACTAGCCACATACGAGCAGTACTTC.

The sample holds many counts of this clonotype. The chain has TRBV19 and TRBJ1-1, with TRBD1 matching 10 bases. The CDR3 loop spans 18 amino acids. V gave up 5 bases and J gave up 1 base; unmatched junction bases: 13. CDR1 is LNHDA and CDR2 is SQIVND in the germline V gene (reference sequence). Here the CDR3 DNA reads TGTGCCAGTAGTCGACGTCCCGGGACAGGGGTCGGGAACACTGAAGCTTTCTTT. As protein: CASSRRPGTGVGNTEAFF. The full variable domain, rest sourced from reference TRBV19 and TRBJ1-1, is DGGITQSPKYLFRKEGQNVTLSCEQNLNHDAMYWYRQDPGQGLRLIYYSQIVNDFQKGDIAEGYSVSREKKESFPLTVTSAQKNPTAFYLCASSRRPGTGVGNTEAFFGQGTRLTVV.

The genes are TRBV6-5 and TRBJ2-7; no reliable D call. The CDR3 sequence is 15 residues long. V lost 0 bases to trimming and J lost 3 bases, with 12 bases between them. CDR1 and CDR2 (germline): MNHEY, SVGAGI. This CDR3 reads CASSYSEDPGYEQYF. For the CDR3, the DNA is TGTGCCAGCAGTTACTCTGAAGATCCAGGCTACGAGCAGTACTTC.

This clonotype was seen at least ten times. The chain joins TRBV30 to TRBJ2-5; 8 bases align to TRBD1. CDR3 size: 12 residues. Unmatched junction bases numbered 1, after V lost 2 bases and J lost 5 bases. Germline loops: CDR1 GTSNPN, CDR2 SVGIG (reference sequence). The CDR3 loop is CAWSTGGETQYF. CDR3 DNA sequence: TGTGCCTGGAGTACAGGGGGTGAGACCCAGTACTTC.

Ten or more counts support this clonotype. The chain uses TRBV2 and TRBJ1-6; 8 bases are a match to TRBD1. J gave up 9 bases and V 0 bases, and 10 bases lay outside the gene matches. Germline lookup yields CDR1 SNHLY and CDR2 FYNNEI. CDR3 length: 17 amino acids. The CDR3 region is CASSEAATGTGVSPLHF. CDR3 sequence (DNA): TGTGCCAGCAGTGAAGCCGCAACCGGGACAGGTGTTTCACCCCTCCACTTT.

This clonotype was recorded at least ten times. This CDR3 reads CASTRGGSPLHF. The CDR3 DNA reads TGTGCCAGCACCAGGGGGGGTTCACCCCTCCACTTT. V is TRBV27 and J is TRBJ1-6; 7 positions agree with TRBD1. The CDR3 is 12 amino acids. J was trimmed by 9 bases and V by 7 bases; bases with no gene match: 3. Per the germline V gene, CDR1 is MNHEY and CDR2 is SMNVEV (reference sequence).

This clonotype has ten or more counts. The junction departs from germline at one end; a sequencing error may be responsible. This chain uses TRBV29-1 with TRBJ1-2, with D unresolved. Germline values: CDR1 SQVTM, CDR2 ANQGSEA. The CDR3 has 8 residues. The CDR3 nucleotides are TGCAGCGTTGACTCGACGGACTTC. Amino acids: CSVDSTDF.

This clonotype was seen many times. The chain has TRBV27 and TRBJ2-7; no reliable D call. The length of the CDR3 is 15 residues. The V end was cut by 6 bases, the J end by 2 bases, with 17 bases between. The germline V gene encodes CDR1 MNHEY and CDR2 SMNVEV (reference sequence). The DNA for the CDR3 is TGTGCCAGCAGAGAAGACGGACGACGAACCTACGAGCAGTACTTC. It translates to CASREDGRRTYEQYF.

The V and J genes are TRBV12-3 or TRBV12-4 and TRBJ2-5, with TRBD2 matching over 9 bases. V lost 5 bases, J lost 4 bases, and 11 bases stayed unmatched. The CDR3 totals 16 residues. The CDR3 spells CASSPGGLAGRETQYF. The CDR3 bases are TGTGCCAGCAGTCCTGGGGGTCTAGCGGGGCGAGAGACCCAGTACTTC.

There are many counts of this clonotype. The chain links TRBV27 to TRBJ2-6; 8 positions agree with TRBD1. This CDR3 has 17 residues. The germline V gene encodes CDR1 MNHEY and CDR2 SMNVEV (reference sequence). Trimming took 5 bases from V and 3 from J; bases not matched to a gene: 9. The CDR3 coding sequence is TGTGCCAGCAGTCCCCTCGGACAGGGATATGGGGCCAACGTCCTGACTTTC. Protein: CASSPLGQGYGANVLTF.

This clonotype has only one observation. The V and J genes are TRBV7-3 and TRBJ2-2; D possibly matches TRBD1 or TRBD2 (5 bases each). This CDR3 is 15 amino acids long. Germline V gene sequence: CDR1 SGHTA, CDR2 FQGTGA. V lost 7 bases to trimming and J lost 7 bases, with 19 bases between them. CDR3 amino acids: CASKLGAGTFGELFF. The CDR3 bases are TGTGCCAGCAAGCTCGGGGCAGGGACCTTCGGGGAGCTGTTTTTT.

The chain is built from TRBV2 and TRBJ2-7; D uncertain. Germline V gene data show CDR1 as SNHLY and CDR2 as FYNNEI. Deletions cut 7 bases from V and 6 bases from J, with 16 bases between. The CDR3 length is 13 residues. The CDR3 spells CASKTMATGEQYF. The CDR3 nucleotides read TGTGCCAGCAAGACAATGGCGACGGGCGAGCAGTACTTC.